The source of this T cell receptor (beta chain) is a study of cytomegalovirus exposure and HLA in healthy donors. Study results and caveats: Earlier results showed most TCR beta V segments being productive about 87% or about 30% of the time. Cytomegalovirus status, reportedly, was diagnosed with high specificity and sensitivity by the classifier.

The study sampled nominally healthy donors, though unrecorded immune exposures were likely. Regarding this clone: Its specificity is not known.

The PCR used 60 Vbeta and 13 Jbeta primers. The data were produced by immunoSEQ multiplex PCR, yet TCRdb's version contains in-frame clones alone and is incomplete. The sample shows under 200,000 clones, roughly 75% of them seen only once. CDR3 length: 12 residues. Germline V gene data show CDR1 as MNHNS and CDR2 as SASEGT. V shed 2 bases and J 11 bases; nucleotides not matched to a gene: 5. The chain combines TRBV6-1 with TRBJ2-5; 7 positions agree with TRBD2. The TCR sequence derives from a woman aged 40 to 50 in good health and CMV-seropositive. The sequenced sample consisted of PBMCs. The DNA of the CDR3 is TGTGCCAGCAGTGAATTGGGGCGGGAGCAGTACTTC. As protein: CASSELGREQYF.